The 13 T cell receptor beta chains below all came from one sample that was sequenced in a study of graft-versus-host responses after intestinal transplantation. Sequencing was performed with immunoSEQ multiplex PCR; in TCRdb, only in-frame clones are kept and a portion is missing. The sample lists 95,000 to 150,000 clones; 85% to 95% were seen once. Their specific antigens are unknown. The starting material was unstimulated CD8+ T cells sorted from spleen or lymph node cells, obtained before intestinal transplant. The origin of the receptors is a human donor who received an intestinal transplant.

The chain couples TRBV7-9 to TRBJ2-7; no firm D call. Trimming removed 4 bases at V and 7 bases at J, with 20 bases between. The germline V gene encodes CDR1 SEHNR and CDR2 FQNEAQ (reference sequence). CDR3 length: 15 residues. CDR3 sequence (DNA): TGTGCCAGCAGCTCAGACCCCTTGGAGCACAGAGAGCAGTACTTC. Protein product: CASSSDPLEHREQYF.

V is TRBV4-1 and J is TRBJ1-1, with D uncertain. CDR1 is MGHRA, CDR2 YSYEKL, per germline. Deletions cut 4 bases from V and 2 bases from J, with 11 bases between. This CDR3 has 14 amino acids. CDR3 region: CASSRKAGNTEAFF. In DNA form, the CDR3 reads TGCGCCAGCAGCCGCAAGGCGGGCAACACTGAAGCTTTCTTT.

This CDR3 is CASSLILRQERPGELFF. CDR3 coding DNA: TGTGCCAGCAGCTTAATCCTCAGGCAGGAGCGGCCGGGGGAGCTGTTTTTT. The chain joins TRBV11-2 to TRBJ2-2; possible D gene TRBD2, 5 bases. The CDR3 spans 17 residues. The V and J ends lost 2 bases and 8 bases respectively, with 21 bases between them. Germline V gene data show CDR1 as SGHAT and CDR2 as FQNNGV.

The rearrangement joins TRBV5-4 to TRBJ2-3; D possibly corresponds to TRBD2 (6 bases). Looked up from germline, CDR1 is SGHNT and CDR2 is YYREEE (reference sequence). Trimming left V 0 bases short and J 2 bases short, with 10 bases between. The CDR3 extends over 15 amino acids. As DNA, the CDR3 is TGTGCCAGCAGCTTGGTGGGAGGACTCACAGATACGCAGTATTTT. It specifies CASSLVGGLTDTQYF.

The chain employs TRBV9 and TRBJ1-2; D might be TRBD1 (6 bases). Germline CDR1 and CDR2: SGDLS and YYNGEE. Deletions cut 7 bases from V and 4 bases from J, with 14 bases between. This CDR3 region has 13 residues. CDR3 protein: CASSLGGSYGYTF. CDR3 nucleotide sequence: TGTGCCAGCTCCCTAGGGGGATCCTATGGCTACACCTTC. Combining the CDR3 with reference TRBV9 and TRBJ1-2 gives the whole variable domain DSGVTQTPKHLITATGQRVTLRCSPRSGDLSVYWYQQSLDQGLQFLIQYYNGEERAKGNILERFSAQQFPDLHSELNLSSLELGDSALYFCASSLGGSYGYTFGSGTRLTVV.

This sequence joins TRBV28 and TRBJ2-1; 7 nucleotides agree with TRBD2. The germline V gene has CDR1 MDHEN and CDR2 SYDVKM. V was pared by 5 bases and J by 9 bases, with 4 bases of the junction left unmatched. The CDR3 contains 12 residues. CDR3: CASSLTGGEQFF. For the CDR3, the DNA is TGTGCCAGCAGTCTTACGGGGGGTGAGCAGTTCTTC.

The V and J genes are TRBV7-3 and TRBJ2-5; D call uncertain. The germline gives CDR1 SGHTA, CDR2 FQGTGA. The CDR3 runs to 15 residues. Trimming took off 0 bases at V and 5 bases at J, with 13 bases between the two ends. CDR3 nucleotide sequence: TGTGCCAGCAGCTTAACGGGTTTGCCCGGTGAGACCCAGTACTTC. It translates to CASSLTGLPGETQYF.

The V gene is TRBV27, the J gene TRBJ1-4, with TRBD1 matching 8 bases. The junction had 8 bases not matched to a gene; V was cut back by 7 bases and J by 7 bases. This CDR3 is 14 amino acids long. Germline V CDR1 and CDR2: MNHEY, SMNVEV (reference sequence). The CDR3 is CASTSQGGSEKLFF. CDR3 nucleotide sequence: TGTGCCAGCACCTCACAGGGGGGCAGTGAAAAACTGTTTTTT.

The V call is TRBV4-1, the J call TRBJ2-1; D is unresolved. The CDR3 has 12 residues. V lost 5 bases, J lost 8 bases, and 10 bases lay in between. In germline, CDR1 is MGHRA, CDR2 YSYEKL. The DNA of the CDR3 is TGCGCCAGCAGCAGGATGGGCCATGAGCAGTTCTTC. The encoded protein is CASSRMGHEQFF.

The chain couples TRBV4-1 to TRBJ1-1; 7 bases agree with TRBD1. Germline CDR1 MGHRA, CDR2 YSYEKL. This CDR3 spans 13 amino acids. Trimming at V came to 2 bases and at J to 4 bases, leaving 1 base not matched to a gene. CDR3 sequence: CASSQNRGTEAFF. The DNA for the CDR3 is TGCGCCAGCAGCCAAAACAGGGGCACTGAAGCTTTCTTT.

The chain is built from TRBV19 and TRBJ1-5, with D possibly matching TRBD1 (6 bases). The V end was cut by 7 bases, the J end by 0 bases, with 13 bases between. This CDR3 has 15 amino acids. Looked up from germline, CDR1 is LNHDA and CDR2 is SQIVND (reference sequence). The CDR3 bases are TGTGCCAGTACGCCGGACAGCCATAGCAATCAGCCCCAGCATTTT. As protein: CASTPDSHSNQPQHF.

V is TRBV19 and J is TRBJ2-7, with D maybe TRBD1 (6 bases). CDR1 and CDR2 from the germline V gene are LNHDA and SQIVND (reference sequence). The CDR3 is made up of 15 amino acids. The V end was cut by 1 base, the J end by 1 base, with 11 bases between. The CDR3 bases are TGTGCCAGTAGTATAGCCCAGGGGAGATCCTACGAGCAGTACTTC. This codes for CASSIAQGRSYEQYF.

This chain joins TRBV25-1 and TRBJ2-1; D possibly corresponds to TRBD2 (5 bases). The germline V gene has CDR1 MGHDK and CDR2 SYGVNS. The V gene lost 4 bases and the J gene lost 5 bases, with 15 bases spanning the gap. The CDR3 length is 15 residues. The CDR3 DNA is TGTGCCAGCAGTGGGACCGGGGTCTGGGACAATGAGCAGTTCTTC. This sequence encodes CASSGTGVWDNEQFF. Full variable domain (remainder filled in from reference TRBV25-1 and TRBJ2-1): EADIYQTPRYLVIGTGKKITLECSQTMGHDKMYWYQQDPGMELHLIHYSYGVNSTEKGDLSSESTVSRIRTEHFPLTLESARPSHTSQYLCASSGTGVWDNEQFFGPGTRLTVL.